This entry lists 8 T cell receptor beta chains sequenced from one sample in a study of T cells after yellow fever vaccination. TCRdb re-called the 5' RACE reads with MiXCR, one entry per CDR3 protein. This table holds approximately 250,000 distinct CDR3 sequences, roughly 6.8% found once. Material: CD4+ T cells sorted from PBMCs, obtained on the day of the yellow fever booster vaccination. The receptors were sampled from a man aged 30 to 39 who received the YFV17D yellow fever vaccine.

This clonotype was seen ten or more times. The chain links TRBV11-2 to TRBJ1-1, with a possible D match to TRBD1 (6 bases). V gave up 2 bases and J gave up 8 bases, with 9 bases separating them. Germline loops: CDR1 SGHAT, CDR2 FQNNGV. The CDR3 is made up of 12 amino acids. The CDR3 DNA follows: TGTGCCAGCAGCTTATTAGACAGGGAAGCTTTCTTT. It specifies CASSLLDREAFF.

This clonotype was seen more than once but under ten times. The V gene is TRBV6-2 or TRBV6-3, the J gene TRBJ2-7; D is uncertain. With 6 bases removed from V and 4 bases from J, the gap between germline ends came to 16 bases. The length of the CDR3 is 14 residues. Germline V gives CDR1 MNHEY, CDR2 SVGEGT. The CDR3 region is CASRTGPLRYEQYF. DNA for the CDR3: TGTGCCAGCAGGACCGGACCGTTGCGGTACGAGCAGTACTTC.

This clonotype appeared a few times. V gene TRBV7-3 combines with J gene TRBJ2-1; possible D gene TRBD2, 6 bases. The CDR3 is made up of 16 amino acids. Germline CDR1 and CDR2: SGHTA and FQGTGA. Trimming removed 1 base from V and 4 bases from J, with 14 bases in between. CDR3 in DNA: TGTGCCAGCAGCTTAATGGGGGGAGTAGGGTACAATGAGCAGTTCTTC. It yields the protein CASSLMGGVGYNEQFF. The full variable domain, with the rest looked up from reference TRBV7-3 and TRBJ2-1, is GAGVSQTPSNKVTEKGKYVELRCDPISGHTALYWYRQSLGQGPEFLIYFQGTGAADDSGLPNDRFFAVRPEGSVSTLKIQRTERGDSAVYLCASSLMGGVGYNEQFFGPGTRLTVL.

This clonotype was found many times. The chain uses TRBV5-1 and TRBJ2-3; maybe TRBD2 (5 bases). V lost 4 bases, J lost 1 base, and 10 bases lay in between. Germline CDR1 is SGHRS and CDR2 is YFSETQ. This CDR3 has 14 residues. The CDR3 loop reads CASSKEAGTDTQYF. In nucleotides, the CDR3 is TGCGCCAGCAGCAAGGAGGCGGGCACAGATACGCAGTATTTT.

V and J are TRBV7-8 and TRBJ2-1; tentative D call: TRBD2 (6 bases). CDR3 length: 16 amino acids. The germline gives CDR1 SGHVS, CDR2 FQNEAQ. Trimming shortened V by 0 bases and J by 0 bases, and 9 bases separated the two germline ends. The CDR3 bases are TGTGCCAGCAGCTTAGCGGGACTTAGCTCCTACAATGAGCAGTTCTTC. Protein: CASSLAGLSSYNEQFF.

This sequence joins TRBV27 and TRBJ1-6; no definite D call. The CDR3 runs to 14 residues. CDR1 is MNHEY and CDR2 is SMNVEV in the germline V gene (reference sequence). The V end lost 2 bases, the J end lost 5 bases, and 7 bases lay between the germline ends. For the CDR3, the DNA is TGTGCCAGCAGTTTACCCCTTCATAATTCACCCCTCCACTTT. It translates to CASSLPLHNSPLHF.

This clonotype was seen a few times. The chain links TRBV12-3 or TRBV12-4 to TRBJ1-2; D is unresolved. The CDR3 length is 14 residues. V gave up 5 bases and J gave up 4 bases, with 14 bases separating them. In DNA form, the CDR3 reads TGTGCCAGCAGTATCAAACAGACTATCTATGGCTACACCTTC. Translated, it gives CASSIKQTIYGYTF.

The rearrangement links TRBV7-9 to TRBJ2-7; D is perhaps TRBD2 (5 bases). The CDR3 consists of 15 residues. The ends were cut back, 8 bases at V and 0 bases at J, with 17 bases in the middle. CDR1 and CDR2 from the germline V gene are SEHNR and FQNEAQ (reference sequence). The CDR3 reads CASGQGLLSSYEQYF. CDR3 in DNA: TGTGCCAGCGGCCAAGGACTGCTGAGCTCCTACGAGCAGTACTTC.